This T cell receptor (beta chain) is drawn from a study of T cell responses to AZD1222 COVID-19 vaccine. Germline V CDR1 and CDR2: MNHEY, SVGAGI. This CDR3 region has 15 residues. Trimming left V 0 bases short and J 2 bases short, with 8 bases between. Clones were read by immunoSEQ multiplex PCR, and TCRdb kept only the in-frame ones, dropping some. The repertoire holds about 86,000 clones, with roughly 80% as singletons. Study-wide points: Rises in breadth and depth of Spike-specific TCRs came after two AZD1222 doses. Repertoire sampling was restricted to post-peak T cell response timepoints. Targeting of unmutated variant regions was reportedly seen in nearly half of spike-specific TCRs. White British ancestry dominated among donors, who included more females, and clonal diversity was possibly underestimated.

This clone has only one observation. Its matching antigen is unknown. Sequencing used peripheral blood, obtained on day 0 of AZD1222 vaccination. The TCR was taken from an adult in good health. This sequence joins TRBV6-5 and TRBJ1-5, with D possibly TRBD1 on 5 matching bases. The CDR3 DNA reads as TGTGCCAGCAGTTACTCTCGGGGGGGCAATCAGCCCCAGCATTTT. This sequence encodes CASSYSRGGNQPQHF.